This T cell receptor beta chain originates from a study of post-analysis software for immune sequencing data. Whole-study context: Recorded disease courses covered relapsing-remitting, secondary progressive and progressive-relapsing multiple sclerosis. Some patients had no subtype annotation. Whole-study results and caveats: Elevated frequency relative to controls characterized roughly 5 TRBV segments in patients, TRBV5-6, TRBV5-1 and TRBV20-1 among them. Strong co-clustering by F measure was evident for samples that had been prepared in the same batch. There was significantly lower normalized Chao1 diversity in multiple sclerosis patients than in controls.

Presence of unique molecular identifiers characterized the TCR beta cDNA libraries. Input amounts of about 0.85 to 10 million T cells were used. These gave roughly 500,000 cDNA molecules, so each molecule approximated one T cell. Via MiXCR, TCRdb re-called the PCR reads, giving one row per CDR3 protein. Of 700,000 to 800,000 distinct CDR3 sequences in the sample, about 27% were seen once. CDR1 is DFQATT and CDR2 is SNEGSKA in the germline V gene (reference sequence). The V gene lost 6 bases and the J gene lost 5 bases, with 4 bases spanning the gap. The CDR3 runs 10 residues. This clonotype was detected only a few times. Its specificity is not known.

This receptor was identified in a girl aged 10 to 17 with multiple sclerosis. The chain recombines TRBV20-1 with TRBJ1-4; D is unresolved. The sequenced sample was blood. CDR3 sequence: CSALNEKLFF. CDR3 nucleotides: TGCAGTGCCCTCAATGAAAAACTGTTTTTT.